The clone carrying this T cell receptor (beta chain) was recorded at least ten times. V lost 4 bases, J lost 0 bases, and 12 bases lay in between. The CDR3 spans 15 residues. Germline loops: CDR1 SGHRS, CDR2 YFSETQ. TCRdb fed the RACE reads into MiXCR, producing one record per CDR3 protein. The top ten clones hold around 3.6% of a sample with about 78,000 distinct CDR3 sequences, over 6.5% of them seen once. Time point denoted: patch test 2, 6 weeks after DPC sensitization. Documented treatment: therapeutic diphenylcyclopropenone sensitization with weekly scalp DPC. These data originate in a study of human T cells and chemical hapten exposure.

The chain couples TRBV5-1 to TRBJ2-3, with D perhaps matching TRBD2 (5 bases). Sequencing used whole blood, obtained in connection with sensitization to the hapten diphenylcyclopropenone (DPC). This receptor was identified in a woman in her forties or fifties with alopecia areata. Some clones in this sample may be carry-over from other donors' samples. Written as DNA, the CDR3 is TGCGCCAGCAGCCTGGACTCGTCTAGCACAGATACGCAGTATTTT. Protein product: CASSLDSSSTDTQYF.